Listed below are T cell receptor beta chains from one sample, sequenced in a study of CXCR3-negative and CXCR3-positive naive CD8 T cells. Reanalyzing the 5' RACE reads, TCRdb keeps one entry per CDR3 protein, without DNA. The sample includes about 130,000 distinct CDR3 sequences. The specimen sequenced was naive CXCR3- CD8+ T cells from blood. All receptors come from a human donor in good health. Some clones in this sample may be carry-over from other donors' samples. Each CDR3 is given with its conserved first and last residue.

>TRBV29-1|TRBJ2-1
CSVYPMTSWNEQFF
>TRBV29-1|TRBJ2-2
CSVEGPAGDGTGELFF
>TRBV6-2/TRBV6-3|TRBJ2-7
CASSYDPGLAGGSSSYEQYF
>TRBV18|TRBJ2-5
CASSPPDRVSGTQYF
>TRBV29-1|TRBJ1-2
CSVESIEGSYGYTF
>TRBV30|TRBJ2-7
CAWTRTGGIGEQYF
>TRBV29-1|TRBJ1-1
CSGLRDSPSEAFF
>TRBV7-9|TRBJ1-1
CASSPPGVPEAFF
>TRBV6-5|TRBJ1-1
CASTRTLNTEAFF
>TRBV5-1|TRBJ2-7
CASSLAGYGHSSYEQYF
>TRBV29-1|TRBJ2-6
CSVDEVLSGANVLTF
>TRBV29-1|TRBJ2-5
CSVEPAGPQETQYF
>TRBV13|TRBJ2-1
CASSLRSGDYNEQFF
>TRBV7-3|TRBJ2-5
CASSLNGGRETQYF
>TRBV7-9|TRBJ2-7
CASSKGDSSYEQYF
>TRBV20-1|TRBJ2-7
CSASQTYEQYF
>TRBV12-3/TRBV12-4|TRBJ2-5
CASSLRPTHGTQYF
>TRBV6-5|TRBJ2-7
CASSSTRRPDEQYF
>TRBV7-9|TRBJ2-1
CASLPLGGLDNEQFF
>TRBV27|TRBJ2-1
CASSQIDRNNEQFF
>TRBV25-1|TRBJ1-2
CASSSGSNYGYTF
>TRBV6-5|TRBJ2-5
CASSPRRGSLQETQYF
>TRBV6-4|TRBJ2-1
CASSVTSGRKYEQFF
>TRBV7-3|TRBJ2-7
CASSLTGLLGEYEQYF
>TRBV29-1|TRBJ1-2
CSVLGALRGYGYTF
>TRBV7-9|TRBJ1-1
CASSPPQGIEAFF
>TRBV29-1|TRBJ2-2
CSVVRGAGELFF
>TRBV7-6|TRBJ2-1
CASMSGGDYNEQFF
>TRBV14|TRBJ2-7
CASSRHPRDRVSYEQYF
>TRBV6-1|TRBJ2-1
CASSEGWQGGRNEQFF
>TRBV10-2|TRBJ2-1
CASSDEGLAGVPFFNEQFF
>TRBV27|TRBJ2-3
CASSPRQGAGDTQYF
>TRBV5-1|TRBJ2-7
CASSSASGNTFYEQYF
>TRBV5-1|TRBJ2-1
CASSLNQAPNYNEQFF
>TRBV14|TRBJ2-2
CASSRTGLFGELFF
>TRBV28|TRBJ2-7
CASSPGQGGGEQYF
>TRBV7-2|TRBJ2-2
CASSLAGGNTGELFF